Presented here are 21 T cell receptor beta chains from one specimen sequenced in a study of shared clonotypes between healthy human individuals. Assay used: immunoSEQ multiplex PCR; TCRdb lists only in-frame clones, some missing. Seen here are some 450,000 clones, around 77% observed once, and the top ten hold more than 10%. Sequenced input: PBMCs. The receptors stem from a woman between 40 and 50 years old in good health. Some clones in this sample may be carry-over from other donors' samples.

The chain combines TRBV7-4 with TRBJ2-1; D gene uncertain. This CDR3 region has 21 residues. Trimming shortened V by 5 bases and J by 0 bases, and 29 bases separated the two germline ends. The V gene's germline CDR1 is SGHVT and CDR2 SQSDAQ. CDR3 sequence: CASSVLVGRISVMSSYNEQFF. The CDR3, as DNA: TGTGCCAGCAGCGTATTAGTAGGGCGAATCTCTGTTATGAGCTCCTACAATGAGCAGTTCTTC.

The V gene is TRBV11-3, the J gene TRBJ2-7; no definite D call. The CDR3 runs to 12 residues. Per germline, CDR1 SGHNT and CDR2 YENEEA. V lost 5 bases and J lost 3, with 8 bases in between. Here the CDR3 reads CASSKVDYEQYF. DNA of the CDR3: TGTGCCAGCAGCAAGGTCGACTACGAGCAGTACTTC.

J is TRBJ1-5 and V is TRBV19; 7 positions agree with TRBD1. Germline lookup yields CDR1 LNHDA and CDR2 SQIVND (reference sequence). The ends lost 0 bases at V and 15 bases at J; junction bases unmatched: 8. The CDR3 runs to 13 residues. In nucleotides, the CDR3 is TGTGCCAGTAGTATAGACAGGGGGTCAGCCCGGCATTTT. Translated: CASSIDRGSARHF.

The CDR3: CASSLGGGRRGNQPQHF. The CDR3 coding sequence is TGTGCCAGCAGCTTAGGCGGAGGTCGGAGGGGCAATCAGCCCCAGCATTTT. This chain connects TRBV13 to TRBJ1-5; D is ambiguous. The CDR3 runs 17 residues. V shed 0 bases and J shed 2 bases, with 14 bases lying between them. The germline gives CDR1 PRHDT, CDR2 FYEKMQ (reference sequence).

This clone appeared a few times. Given a far larger clone just one base away, this is likely a sequencing read error. Other DNA sequences in this sample translate to the same CDR3. The chain recombines TRBV11-2 with TRBJ1-1, with D unresolved. Germline V gives CDR1 SGHAT, CDR2 FQNNGV. This CDR3 is built from 13 residues. The CDR3 DNA is TGCGCCAGCAGTCAAAGGGAGAACACTGAATCTTTCTTT. Translated: CASSQRENTESFF.

This clone was seen only once. Other DNA sequences in the same sample also yield this CDR3. V gene TRBV18 combines with J gene TRBJ2-7; D remains unclear. The CDR3 loop spans 12 amino acids. Between the trimmed V and J ends, which lost 2 bases and 4 bases, there was a span of 6 bases. CDR1 and CDR2 from the germline V gene are KGHSH and LQKENI. CDR3 coding DNA: TGTGCCAGCTCACCAGGAAGGTACGAGCAGTACTTC. Translating gives CASSPGRYEQYF.

V gene TRBV7-8 combines with J gene TRBJ2-5; maybe TRBD2 (5 bases). Looked up from germline, CDR1 is SGHVS and CDR2 is FQNEAQ. Trimming took 4 bases from V and 1 from J, leaving 13 bases between them. The CDR3 length is 15 residues. The CDR3, as DNA: TGTGCCAGCAGCTCCTTGGGGAGAATCCAAGAGACCCAGTACTTC. Translated, it gives CASSSLGRIQETQYF.

The chain is built from TRBV9 and TRBJ1-4, with TRBD1 as a possible D gene (5 bases). CDR1 and CDR2 from the germline V gene are SGDLS and YYNGEE. The length of the CDR3 is 16 residues. Trimming removed 0 bases at V and 0 bases at J, with 9 bases between. The CDR3 nucleotides are TGTGCCAGCAGCGTAGGGCAGGGAACAACTAATGAAAAACTGTTTTTT. Its protein is CASSVGQGTTNEKLFF.

A remark on this clone: This may be a read error: a much more frequent sequence differs by one nucleotide. Within the sample, other DNA sequences also encode this same CDR3. The V and J genes are TRBV6-1 and TRBJ2-1, with TRBD2 matching over 7 bases. Per the germline V gene, CDR1 is MNHNS and CDR2 is SASEGT. The CDR3 loop spans 14 amino acids. After removal of 0 bases from V and 4 bases from J, the junction contained 0 bases not matched to a gene. CDR3: CASSEAGGYNEQFF. For the CDR3, the DNA is TGTGCCAGCAGTGAAGCGGGGGGGTACAATGAGCAGTTCTTC.

The V gene is TRBV7-2, the J gene TRBJ1-1; possible D gene TRBD1, 5 bases. Trimming removed 4 bases at V and 4 bases at J, with 10 bases between. Germline V gene lookup returns CDR1 SGHTA and CDR2 FQGNSA. CDR3 length: 13 amino acids. CDR3 bases: TGTGCCAGCAGCTCGGGGCAGGCCACTGAAGCTTTCTTT. Residues: CASSSGQATEAFF.

For this clone: Since a far larger clone is one base different, this is likely a read error. The same CDR3 can be traced to other DNA sequences in this sample. The genes are TRBV4-1 and TRBJ2-1; D is unresolved. Per germline, CDR1 MGHRA and CDR2 YSYEKL. Between the trimmed V and J ends, which lost 6 bases and 7 bases, there was a span of 7 bases. The CDR3 consists of 11 residues. The CDR3 nucleotides read TGCGCCAGCAGTTACTATAATGAGCAGTTCTTC. Encoded protein: CASSYYNEQFF.

V is TRBV30 and J is TRBJ1-1; TRBD1 might be the D (6 bases). This CDR3 comprises 13 residues. The V and J ends lost 3 bases and 1 base respectively, with 9 bases between them. Germline V lookup: CDR1 GTSNPN, CDR2 SVGIG (reference sequence). The CDR3 bases are TGTGCCTGGAGGGGGGGCAGGAACACTGAAGCTTTCTTT. Protein product: CAWRGGRNTEAFF.

The CDR3 region has the DNA TGTGCCAGCAGCCCCAGGGGACGCGAGCAGTACTTC. Residues: CASSPRGREQYF. The V gene is TRBV7-2, the J gene TRBJ2-7, with D tentatively TRBD1 (6 bases). The V gene's germline CDR1 is SGHTA and CDR2 FQGNSA. V was clipped by 5 bases and J by 6 bases, with 11 bases between them. The CDR3 loop spans 12 amino acids.

As regards this clone: Other DNA variants within this sample encode the same CDR3. The rearrangement joins TRBV11-3 to TRBJ1-1; tentative D call: TRBD1 (5 bases). The CDR3 length is 12 residues. From germline, CDR1 is SGHNT and CDR2 YENEEA. Deletions cut 3 bases from V and 4 bases from J, with 6 bases between. The CDR3 loop reads CASSFGGTEAFF. For the CDR3, the DNA is TGTGCCAGCAGCTTTGGGGGCACTGAAGCTTTCTTT.

This clone showed up just once. A far larger clone is a single base away, which makes a read error likely. At the DNA level, this CDR3 is encoded by other sequences in the same sample as well. The V gene is TRBV29-1, the J gene TRBJ2-4, with unresolved D. Germline V gene sequence: CDR1 SQVTM, CDR2 ANQGSEA. The CDR3 has 12 amino acids. Trimming shortened V by 3 bases and J by 0 bases, and 3 bases separated the two germline ends. The CDR3 region is CSVEVAKNIQYF. In nucleotides, the CDR3 is TGCAGCGTTGAGGTAGCCAAAAACATTCAGTACTTC. The variable domain in full, with the rest retrieved from reference TRBV29-1 and TRBJ2-4, is SAVISQKPSRDICQRGTSLTIQCQVDSQVTMMFWYRQQPGQSLTLIATANQGSEATYESGFVIDKFPISRPNLTFSTLTVSNMSPEDSSIYLCSVEVAKNIQYFGAGTRLSVL.

On this clone itself: Being one base from a much bigger clone, this may be a read error. Other nucleotide sequences in the sample specify the same CDR3. CDR3 sequence: CASSPDRVGANVLTF. In nucleotides, the CDR3 is TGTGCCAGCTCGCCAGACAGGGTCGGGGCCAACGTCCTGACTTTC. V gene TRBV18 combines with J gene TRBJ2-6; 7 nucleotides line up with TRBD1. Germline loops: CDR1 KGHSH, CDR2 LQKENI. Unmatched junction bases numbered 6, after V lost 6 bases and J lost 4 bases. The CDR3 spans 15 residues.

This rearrangement joins TRBV5-4 to TRBJ2-7; 8 bases are a match to TRBD1. The CDR3 loop spans 13 amino acids. The germline V gene encodes CDR1 SGHNT and CDR2 YYREEE (reference sequence). V shed 5 bases, J shed 4 bases, and the junction held 5 bases outside the gene matches. The chain's CDR3 is CASRLDRGYEQYF. In DNA form, the CDR3 reads TGTGCCAGCAGACTTGACAGGGGTTACGAGCAGTACTTC.

To note about this clone: This may be a read error, as it is one base from a much larger clone. The sample carries other DNA sequences with the same CDR3. This rearrangement joins TRBV2 to TRBJ1-1, with D possibly being TRBD1 (5 bases). Looked up from germline, CDR1 is SNHLY and CDR2 is FYNNEI. The CDR3 sequence is 14 residues long. CDR3 nucleotide sequence: TGTGCCAGCAGTGTACTTCAGGGCAACGCTGAAGCCTTCTTT. Protein product: CASSVLQGNAEAFF.

This chain joins TRBV4-1 and TRBJ2-1; 8 bases map to TRBD1. Germline lookup yields CDR1 MGHRA and CDR2 YSYEKL. The CDR3 totals 16 residues. The J segment lost 3 bases and the V segment lost 4 bases, leaving 8 bases of the junction unmatched. The CDR3 sequence: CASSPSGDRIYNEQFF. CDR3 sequence (DNA): TGCGCCAGCAGCCCCTCAGGGGACAGGATCTACAATGAGCAGTTCTTC.

J is TRBJ2-7 and V is TRBV30; 12 bases align to TRBD2. V dropped 5 bases and J dropped 3; count of bases not matched to a gene: 8. The CDR3 sequence is 15 residues long. Germline V lookup: CDR1 GTSNPN, CDR2 SVGIG (reference sequence). CDR3 loop: CAWARGLAGIYEQYF. The DNA of the CDR3 is TGTGCCTGGGCTCGAGGACTAGCGGGGATCTACGAGCAGTACTTC.

The rearrangement uses TRBV10-3 and TRBJ2-7; weak D call: TRBD2 (7 bases). CDR1 and CDR2 from the germline V gene are ENHRY and SYGVKD. The CDR3 has 13 amino acids. The V and J ends lost 4 bases and 6 bases respectively, with 13 bases between them. The CDR3 region has the DNA TGTGCCATCAGTGGTGCAGGGGAGGGCGAGCAGTACTTC. It is translated as CAISGAGEGEQYF.